This T cell receptor beta chain was sequenced for a study of T cell responses to AZD1222 COVID-19 vaccine. Profiling relied on immunoSEQ multiplex PCR, and the TCRdb table lists in-frame clones only, not all of them. The profile shows about 110,000 clones, approximately 85% of them singletons. Points from the study as a whole: Recipients of AZD1222 seropositive at baseline numbered only 5 or 6. Epitopes outside B.1.351 and B.1.1.7 mutated regions reportedly drew nearly half of spike TCRs. There were repertoire samples only from the period after the peak T cell response. The donors showed a predominance of white British ancestry and of females, with possible underestimation of clonal diversity.

Germline V gene data show CDR1 as SGHNT and CDR2 as YYREEE (reference sequence). V trimming: 5 bases; J trimming: 0 bases; junction bases outside the gene matches: 9. The CDR3 extends over 16 amino acids. Points on this clone: The target antigen is unknown.

The gene calls are TRBV5-4 and TRBJ1-2; 8 positions agree with TRBD1. The TCR sequence derives from an adult in good health. The sample consisted of peripheral blood, taken on day 0 of MenACWY control vaccination. CDR3 protein: CASRDGQGRANYGYTF. The CDR3 DNA reads as TGTGCCAGCAGGGACGGACAGGGCAGAGCTAACTATGGCTACACCTTC.